This paragraph reports one TCR beta chain. What it binds is unknown. The data are from a study of CD4 T cells in relation to SARS-CoV-2 and coronaviruses. At the level of the study: The restricting HLA molecule for shared crossreactive spike epitopes was mapped.

Uncultured naive and memory CD4+ T cells supplied DNA for deep TCR-beta sequencing. Measured with immunoSEQ multiplex PCR; TCRdb has only the in-frame clones, and not every one. The sample carries about 64,000 clones, 94% recorded once. The unexposed donors gave CD4+ T cells in 2011-2018, prior to COVID-19. Findings and caveats of the study: Crossreactive clones expanded significantly less to SARS-CoV-2 than monoreactive clones. This crossreactivity analysis covered spike protein alone, no other viral proteins.

The sample consisted of naive CD4+ T cells from PBMCs. Subset reported: naive CD4+ T cells isolated by negative enrichment. This TCR was recovered from a human donor in good health.

The chain's CDR3 is CASSLAPQGVETQYF. The CDR3 bases are TGCGCCAGCAGCTTGGCCCCTCAAGGGGTAGAGACCCAGTACTTC. The V and J genes are TRBV5-1 and TRBJ2-5, with D possibly being TRBD1 (5 bases). Between the trimmed V and J ends, which lost 0 bases and 4 bases, there was a span of 13 bases. Germline CDR1 reads SGHRS; CDR2 reads YFSETQ. This CDR3 region has 15 residues.